Sequencing of this T cell receptor (beta chain) was carried out in a study of technical replicates of blood from a few donors. Looked up from germline, CDR1 is SEHNR and CDR2 is FQNEAQ (reference sequence). The length of the CDR3 is 12 residues. Trimming shortened V by 3 bases and J by 4 bases, and 7 bases separated the two germline ends. Produced via immunoSEQ multiplex PCR; TCRdb's table is partial and in-frame only. The sample includes approximately 81,000 clones, about 96% of them seen just once. The specimen was T cells isolated from PBMCs. This receptor was taken from a human donor in good health. The chain joins TRBV7-9 to TRBJ2-7; D not resolved. In DNA, the CDR3 is TGTGCCAGCAGCTTCCAGGCGTACGAGCAGTACTTC. Protein product: CASSFQAYEQYF. The entire variable domain, with the rest obtained from reference TRBV7-9 and TRBJ2-7, is as follows: DTGVSQNPRHKITKRGQNVTFRCDPISEHNRLYWYRQTLGQGPEFLTYFQNEAQLEKSRLLSDRFSAERPKGSFSTLEIQRTEQGDSAMYLCASSFQAYEQYFGPGTRLTVT.